The clone carrying this TCR beta chain was seen a handful of times. Its antigen is unidentified. The record originates from a study of T cell responses to AZD1222 COVID-19 vaccine. Whole-study findings and limits: Clonal diversity was possibly underestimated; the donors were predominantly white British and more often female. Nearly half of spike-specific TCRs reportedly target unmutated variant regions. Without day 14 samples, only post-peak T cell repertoires were studied.

CDR1 is MRHNA and CDR2 is SNTAGT in the germline V gene. This CDR3 contains 13 residues. The V and J ends lost 6 bases and 2 bases respectively, with 10 bases between them. The method was immunoSEQ multiplex PCR; TCRdb's version includes in-frame clones alone and lacks a portion of them. Of around 96,000 clones in the sample, roughly 84% were seen once. The specimen was peripheral blood, collected on day 0 of AZD1222 vaccination. This rearrangement joins TRBV6-4 to TRBJ1-1, with D perhaps matching TRBD1 (6 bases). The sequence derives from an adult in good health. CDR3 nucleotides: TGTGCCAGCAGGTCAGGGGAAAACACTGAAGCTTTCTTT. Its protein product is CASRSGENTEAFF.